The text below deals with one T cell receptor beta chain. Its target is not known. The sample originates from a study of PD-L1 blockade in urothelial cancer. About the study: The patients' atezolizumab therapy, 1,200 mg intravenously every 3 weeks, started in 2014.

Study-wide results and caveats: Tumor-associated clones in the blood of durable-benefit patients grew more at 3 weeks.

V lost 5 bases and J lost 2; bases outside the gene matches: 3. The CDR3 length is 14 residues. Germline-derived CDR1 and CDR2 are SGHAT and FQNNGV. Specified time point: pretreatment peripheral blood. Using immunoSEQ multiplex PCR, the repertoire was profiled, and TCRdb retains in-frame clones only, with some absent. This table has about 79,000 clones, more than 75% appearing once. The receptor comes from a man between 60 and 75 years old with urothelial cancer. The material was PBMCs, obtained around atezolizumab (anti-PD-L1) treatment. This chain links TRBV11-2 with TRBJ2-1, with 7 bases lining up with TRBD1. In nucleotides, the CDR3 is TGTGCCAGCAGCCCCGGGACAGCCTACAATGAGCAGTTCTTC. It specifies CASSPGTAYNEQFF.